What follows describes a single T cell receptor (beta chain). The sample belongs to a study of cytomegalovirus exposure and HLA in healthy donors. Both 60 Vbeta primers and 13 Jbeta primers went into the PCR. Here immunoSEQ multiplex PCR was the method, and the copy in TCRdb shows in-frame clones only, minus some. The sample has approximately 120,000 clones; 77% are singletons. Germline values: CDR1 PRHDT, CDR2 FYEKMQ (reference sequence). V lost 3 bases, J lost 3 bases, and 13 bases lay in between. There are 15 residues in the CDR3. Sequencing was performed on PBMCs. This receptor was identified in a man in his forties in good health and CMV-seropositive. This chain links TRBV13 with TRBJ2-3; D may be TRBD1 (7 bases). The CDR3 nucleotides read TGTGCCAGCAGCTTGGACAGGCGGGGAACAGATACGCAGTATTTT. It is translated as CASSLDRRGTDTQYF.